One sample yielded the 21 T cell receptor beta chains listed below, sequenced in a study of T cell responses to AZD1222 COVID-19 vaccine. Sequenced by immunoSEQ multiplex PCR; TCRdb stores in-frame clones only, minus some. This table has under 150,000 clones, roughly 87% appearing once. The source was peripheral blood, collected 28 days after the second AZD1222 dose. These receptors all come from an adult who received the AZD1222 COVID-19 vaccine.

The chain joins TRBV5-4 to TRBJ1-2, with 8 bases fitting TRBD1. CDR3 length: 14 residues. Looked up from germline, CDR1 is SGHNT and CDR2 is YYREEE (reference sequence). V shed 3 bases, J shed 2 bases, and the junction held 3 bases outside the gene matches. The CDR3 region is CASSYDRGNYGYTF. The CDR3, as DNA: TGTGCCAGCAGCTACGACAGGGGAAACTATGGCTACACCTTC.

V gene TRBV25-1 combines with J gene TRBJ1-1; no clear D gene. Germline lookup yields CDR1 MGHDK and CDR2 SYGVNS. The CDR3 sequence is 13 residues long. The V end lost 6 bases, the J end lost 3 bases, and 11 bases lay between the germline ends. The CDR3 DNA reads TGTGCCAGCAGCCGACTCCTAGACACTGAAGCTTTCTTT. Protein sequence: CASSRLLDTEAFF.

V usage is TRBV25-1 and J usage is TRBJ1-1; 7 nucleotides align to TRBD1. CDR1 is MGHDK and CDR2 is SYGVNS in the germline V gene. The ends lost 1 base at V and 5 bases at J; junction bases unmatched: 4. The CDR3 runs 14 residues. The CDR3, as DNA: TGTGCCAGCAGTGAATCGACAGGGTGGACTGAAGCTTTCTTT. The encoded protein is CASSESTGWTEAFF.

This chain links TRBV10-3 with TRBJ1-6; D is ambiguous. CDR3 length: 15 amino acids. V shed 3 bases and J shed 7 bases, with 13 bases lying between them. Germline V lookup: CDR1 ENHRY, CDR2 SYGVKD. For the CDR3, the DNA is TGTGCCATCAGTGACCGTATAAGCGGAAATTCACCCCTCCACTTT. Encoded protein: CAISDRISGNSPLHF.

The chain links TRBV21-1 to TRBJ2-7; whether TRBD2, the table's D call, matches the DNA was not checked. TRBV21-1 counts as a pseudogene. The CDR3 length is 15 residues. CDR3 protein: CASSKGGRGSYEQYF. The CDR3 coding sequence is TGTGCCAGCAGCAAAGGCGGGAGGGGGTCCTACGAGCAGTACTTC.

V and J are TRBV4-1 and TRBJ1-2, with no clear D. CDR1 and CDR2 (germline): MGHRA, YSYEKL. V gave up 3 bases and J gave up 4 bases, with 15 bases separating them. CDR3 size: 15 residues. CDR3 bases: TGCGCCAGCAGCCACCGACCAAATAATATCTATGGCTACACCTTC. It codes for CASSHRPNNIYGYTF.

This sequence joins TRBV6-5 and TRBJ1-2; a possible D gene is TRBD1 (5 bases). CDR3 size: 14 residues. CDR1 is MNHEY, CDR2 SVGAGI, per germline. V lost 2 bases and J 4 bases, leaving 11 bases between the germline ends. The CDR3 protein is CASSYTDSRYGYTF. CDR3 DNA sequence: TGTGCCAGCAGTTACACCGACAGCCGCTATGGCTACACCTTC.

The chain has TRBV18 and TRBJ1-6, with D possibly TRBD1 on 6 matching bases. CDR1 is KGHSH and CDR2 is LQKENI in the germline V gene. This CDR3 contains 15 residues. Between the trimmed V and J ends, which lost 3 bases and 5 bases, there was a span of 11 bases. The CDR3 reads CASSPRTVDNSPLHF. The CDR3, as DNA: TGTGCCAGCTCACCTCGGACAGTTGATAATTCACCCCTCCACTTT. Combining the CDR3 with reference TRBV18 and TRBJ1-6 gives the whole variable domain NAGVMQNPRHLVRRRGQEARLRCSPMKGHSHVYWYRQLPEEGLKFMVYLQKENIIDESGMPKERFSAEFPKEGPSILRIQQVVRGDSAAYFCASSPRTVDNSPLHFGNGTRLTVT.

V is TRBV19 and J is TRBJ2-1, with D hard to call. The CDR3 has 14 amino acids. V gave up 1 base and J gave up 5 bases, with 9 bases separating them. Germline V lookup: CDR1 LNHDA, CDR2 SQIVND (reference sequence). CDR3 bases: TGTGCCAGTAGTATAGCCATTGCTAACAATGAGCAGTTCTTC. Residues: CASSIAIANNEQFF.

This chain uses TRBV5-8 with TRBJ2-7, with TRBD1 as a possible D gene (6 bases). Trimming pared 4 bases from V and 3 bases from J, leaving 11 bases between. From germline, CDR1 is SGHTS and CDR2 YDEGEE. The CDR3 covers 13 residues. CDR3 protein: CASSRQESYEQYF. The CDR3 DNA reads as TGTGCCAGCAGCCGACAGGAAAGCTACGAGCAGTACTTC.

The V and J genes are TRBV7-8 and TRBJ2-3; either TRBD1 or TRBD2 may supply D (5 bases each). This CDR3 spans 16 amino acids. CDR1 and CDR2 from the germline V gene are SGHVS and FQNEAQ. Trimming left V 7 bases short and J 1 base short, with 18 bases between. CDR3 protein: CASTRGSTARTDTQYF. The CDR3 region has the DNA TGTGCCAGCACCAGAGGGTCGACAGCCCGCACAGATACGCAGTATTTT. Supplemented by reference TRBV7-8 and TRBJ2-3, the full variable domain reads GAGVSQSPRYKVAKRGQDVALRCDPISGHVSLFWYQQALGQGPEFLTYFQNEAQLDKSGLPSDRFFAERPEGSVSTLKIQRTQQEDSAVYLCASTRGSTARTDTQYFGPGTRLTVL.

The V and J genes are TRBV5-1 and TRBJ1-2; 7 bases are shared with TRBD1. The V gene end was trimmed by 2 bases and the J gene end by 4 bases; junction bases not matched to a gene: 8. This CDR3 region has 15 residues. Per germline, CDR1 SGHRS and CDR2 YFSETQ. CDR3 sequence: CASSFRQGRSYGYTF. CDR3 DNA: TGCGCCAGCAGCTTTAGACAGGGCCGGAGCTATGGCTACACCTTC.

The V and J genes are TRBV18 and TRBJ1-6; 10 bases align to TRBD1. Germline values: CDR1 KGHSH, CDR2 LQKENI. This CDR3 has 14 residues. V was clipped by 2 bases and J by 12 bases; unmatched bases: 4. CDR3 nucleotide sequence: TGTGCCAGCTCACCAGGGACAGGGGATCGACCCCTCCACTTT. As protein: CASSPGTGDRPLHF.

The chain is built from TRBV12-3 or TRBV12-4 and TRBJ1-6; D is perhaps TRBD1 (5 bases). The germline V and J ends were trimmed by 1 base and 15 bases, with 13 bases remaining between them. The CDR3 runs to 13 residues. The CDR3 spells CASSLEMGDRLHF. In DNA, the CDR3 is TGTGCCAGCAGTTTAGAAATGGGGGATCGCCTCCACTTT.

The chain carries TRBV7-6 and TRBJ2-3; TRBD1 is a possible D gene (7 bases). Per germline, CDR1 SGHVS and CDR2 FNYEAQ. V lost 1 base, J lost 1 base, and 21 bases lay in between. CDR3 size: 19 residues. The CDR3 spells CASSLVRRQGGDRTDTQYF. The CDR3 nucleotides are TGTGCCAGCAGCTTAGTTCGACGACAGGGCGGGGATCGCACAGATACGCAGTATTTT. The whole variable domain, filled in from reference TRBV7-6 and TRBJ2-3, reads GAGVSQSPRYKVTKRGQDVALRCDPISGHVSLYWYRQALGQGPEFLTYFNYEAQQDKSGLPNDRFSAERPEGSISTLTIQRTEQRDSAMYRCASSLVRRQGGDRTDTQYFGPGTRLTVL.

The CDR3 protein is CASSIRNDSPLHF. The CDR3 DNA is TGTGCCAGTAGTATAAGAAATGATTCACCCCTCCACTTT. The chain couples TRBV19 to TRBJ1-6; D unclear. Trimming shortened V by 2 bases and J by 8 bases, and 7 bases separated the two germline ends. Looked up from germline, CDR1 is LNHDA and CDR2 is SQIVND (reference sequence). This CDR3 region has 13 residues.

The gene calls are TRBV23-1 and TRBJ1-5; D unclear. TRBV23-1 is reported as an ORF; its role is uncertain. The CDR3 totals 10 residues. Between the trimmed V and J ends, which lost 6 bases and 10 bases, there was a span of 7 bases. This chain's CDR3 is CASRDLPQHF. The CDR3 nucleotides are TGCGCCAGCAGAGACTTACCCCAGCATTTT.

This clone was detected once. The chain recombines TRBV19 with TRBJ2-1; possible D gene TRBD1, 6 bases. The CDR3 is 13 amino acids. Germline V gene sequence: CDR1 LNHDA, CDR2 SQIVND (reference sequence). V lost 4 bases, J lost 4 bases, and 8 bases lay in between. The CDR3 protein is CASSTQGYNEQFF. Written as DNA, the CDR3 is TGTGCCAGTAGTACACAGGGATACAATGAGCAGTTCTTC.

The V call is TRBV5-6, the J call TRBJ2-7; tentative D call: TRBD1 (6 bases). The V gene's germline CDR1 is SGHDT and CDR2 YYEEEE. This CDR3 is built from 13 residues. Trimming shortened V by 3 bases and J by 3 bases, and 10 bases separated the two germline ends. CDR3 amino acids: CASSSGHLYEQYF. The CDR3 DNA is TGTGCCAGCAGCTCGGGACATCTCTACGAGCAGTACTTC.

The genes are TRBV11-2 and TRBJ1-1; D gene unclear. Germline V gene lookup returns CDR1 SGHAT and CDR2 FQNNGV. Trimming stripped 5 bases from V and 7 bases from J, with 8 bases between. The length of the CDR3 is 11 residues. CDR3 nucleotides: TGTGCCAGCAGCGCCCGTAGTGAAGCTTTCTTT. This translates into CASSARSEAFF.

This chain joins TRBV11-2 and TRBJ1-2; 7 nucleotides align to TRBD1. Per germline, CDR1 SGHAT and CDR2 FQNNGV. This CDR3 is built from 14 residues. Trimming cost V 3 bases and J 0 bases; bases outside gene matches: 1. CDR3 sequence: CASSLGQSNYGYTF. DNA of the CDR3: TGTGCCAGCAGCTTGGGACAGTCTAACTATGGCTACACCTTC.